This entry features one T cell receptor beta chain sequence. This sample is part of a study of blood T cell repertoires in COVID-19. Overall study: Collection of acute and convalescent COVID-19 samples took place in the United States, Italy and Spain.

The V and J ends lost 0 bases and 2 bases respectively, with 12 bases between them. CDR1 and CDR2 from the germline V gene are SGHRS and YFSETQ. This CDR3 is 16 amino acids long. Study processing details: Using reference gene primer amplification, nucleated cell counts were estimated. Profiling relied on immunoSEQ multiplex PCR, and the TCRdb table lists in-frame clones only, not all of them. D and trimming come from the DNA, and the V and J calls and clone size come from that table. The data show 390,000 or so clones, 75% to 90% seen once. Ages ranged from roughly 18 to 100 years, with residence in approximately 25 US areas. Cohort 3 donors counted as recovered after two negative PCRs, clearance, or resolved symptoms.

The sequence derives from a man aged 18 to 29 who had recovered from COVID-19. The chain links TRBV5-1 to TRBJ2-1; D is perhaps TRBD1 (5 bases). What was sequenced was PBMCs or T cells enriched from blood (not recorded which). The CDR3 loop is CASSLVASGTYNEQFF. CDR3 DNA: TGCGCCAGCAGCTTGGTGGCGTCAGGGACCTACAATGAGCAGTTCTTC.